This passage covers 5 T cell receptor beta chains from one sample sequenced in a study of cytotoxic CD8 clonotypes in ibrutinib-treated CLL. Only in-frame clones appear in the TCRdb table, and some are missing; sequencing was by immunoSEQ multiplex PCR. The sample holds around 40,000 clones, 70% seen once. The starting material was PBMCs, obtained at disease progression, from a patient treated with ibrutinib. These receptors all stem from a human donor with chronic lymphocytic leukemia.

The V call is TRBV18, the J call TRBJ2-7, with a possible D match to TRBD2 (6 bases). Germline loops: CDR1 KGHSH, CDR2 LQKENI. This CDR3 has 16 residues. Deletions cut 3 bases from V and 2 bases from J, with 17 bases between. The chain's CDR3 is CASSPRRDWGAYEQYF. CDR3 coding DNA: TGTGCCAGCTCACCCCGCCGGGACTGGGGCGCCTACGAGCAGTACTTC.

This clone was counted between two and nine times. The CDR3 DNA sequence: TGTGCCAGTAGTCCCCTCCCTGGGGAAGGGAACTATGGCTACACCTTC. Its protein product is CASSPLPGEGNYGYTF. The chain recombines TRBV19 with TRBJ1-2; no clear D gene. The CDR3 has 16 residues. Germline lookup yields CDR1 LNHDA and CDR2 SQIVND (reference sequence). The V and J ends lost 5 bases and 2 bases respectively, with 18 bases between them.

The rearrangement joins TRBV5-4 to TRBJ2-7; weak D call: TRBD2 (5 bases). CDR3 length equals 13 residues. Trimming took off 4 bases at V and 0 bases at J, with 8 bases between the two ends. Germline V lookup: CDR1 SGHNT, CDR2 YYREEE (reference sequence). CDR3 sequence (DNA): TGTGCCAGCAGCGGACGGGGCTCCTACGAGCAGTACTTC. Translation gives CASSGRGSYEQYF. Supplemented by reference TRBV5-4 and TRBJ2-7, the full variable domain reads ETGVTQSPTHLIKTRGQQVTLRCSSQSGHNTVSWYQQALGQGPQFIFQYYREEENGRGNFPPRFSGLQFPNYSSELNVNALELDDSALYLCASSGRGSYEQYFGPGTRLTVT.

This CDR3 is CASSLGDTQYF. CDR3 bases: TGTGCCAGCAGTCTCGGAGATACGCAGTATTTT. The chain joins TRBV25-1 to TRBJ2-3; no clear D. Trimming shortened V by 5 bases and J by 5 bases, and 5 bases separated the two germline ends. The CDR3 totals 11 residues. Looked up from germline, CDR1 is MGHDK and CDR2 is SYGVNS. Looking up the rest from reference TRBV25-1 and TRBJ2-3 gives the full variable domain: EADIYQTPRYLVIGTGKKITLECSQTMGHDKMYWYQQDPGMELHLIHYSYGVNSTEKGDLSSESTVSRIRTEHFPLTLESARPSHTSQYLCASSLGDTQYFGPGTRLTVL.

This clone was counted only a few times. The rearrangement uses TRBV27 and TRBJ1-2; D is unresolved. V gave up 5 bases and J gave up 4 bases, with 11 bases separating them. CDR1 is MNHEY, CDR2 SMNVEV, per germline (reference sequence). This CDR3 region has 13 residues. The CDR3 here is CASSPWDAYGYTF. CDR3 in DNA: TGTGCCAGCAGTCCCTGGGATGCCTATGGCTACACCTTC.